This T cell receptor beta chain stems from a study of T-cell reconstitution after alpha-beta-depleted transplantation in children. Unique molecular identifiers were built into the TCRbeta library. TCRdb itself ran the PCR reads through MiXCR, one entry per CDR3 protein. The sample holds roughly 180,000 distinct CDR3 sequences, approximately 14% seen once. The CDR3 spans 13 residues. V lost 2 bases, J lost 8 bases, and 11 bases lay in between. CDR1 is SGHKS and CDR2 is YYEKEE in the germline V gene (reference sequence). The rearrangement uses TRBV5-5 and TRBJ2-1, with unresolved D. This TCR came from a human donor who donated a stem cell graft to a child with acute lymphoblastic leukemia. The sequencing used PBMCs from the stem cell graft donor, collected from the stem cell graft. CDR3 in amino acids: CASSFYRSDEQFF. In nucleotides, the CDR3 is TGTGCCAGCAGCTTTTATAGGTCCGATGAGCAGTTCTTC.